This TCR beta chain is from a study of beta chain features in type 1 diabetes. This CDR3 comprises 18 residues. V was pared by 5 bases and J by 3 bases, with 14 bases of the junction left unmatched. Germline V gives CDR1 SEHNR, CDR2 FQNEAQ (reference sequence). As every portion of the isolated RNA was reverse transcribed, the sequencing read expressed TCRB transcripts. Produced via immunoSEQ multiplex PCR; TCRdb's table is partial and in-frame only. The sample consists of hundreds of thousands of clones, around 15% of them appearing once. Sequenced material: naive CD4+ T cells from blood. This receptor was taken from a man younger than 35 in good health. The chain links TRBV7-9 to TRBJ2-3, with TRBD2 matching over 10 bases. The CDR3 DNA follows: TGTGCCAGCAGCCCCGGCTGGAGTAGCGGGAGGAAGACAGATACGCAGTATTTT. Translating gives CASSPGWSSGRKTDTQYF.